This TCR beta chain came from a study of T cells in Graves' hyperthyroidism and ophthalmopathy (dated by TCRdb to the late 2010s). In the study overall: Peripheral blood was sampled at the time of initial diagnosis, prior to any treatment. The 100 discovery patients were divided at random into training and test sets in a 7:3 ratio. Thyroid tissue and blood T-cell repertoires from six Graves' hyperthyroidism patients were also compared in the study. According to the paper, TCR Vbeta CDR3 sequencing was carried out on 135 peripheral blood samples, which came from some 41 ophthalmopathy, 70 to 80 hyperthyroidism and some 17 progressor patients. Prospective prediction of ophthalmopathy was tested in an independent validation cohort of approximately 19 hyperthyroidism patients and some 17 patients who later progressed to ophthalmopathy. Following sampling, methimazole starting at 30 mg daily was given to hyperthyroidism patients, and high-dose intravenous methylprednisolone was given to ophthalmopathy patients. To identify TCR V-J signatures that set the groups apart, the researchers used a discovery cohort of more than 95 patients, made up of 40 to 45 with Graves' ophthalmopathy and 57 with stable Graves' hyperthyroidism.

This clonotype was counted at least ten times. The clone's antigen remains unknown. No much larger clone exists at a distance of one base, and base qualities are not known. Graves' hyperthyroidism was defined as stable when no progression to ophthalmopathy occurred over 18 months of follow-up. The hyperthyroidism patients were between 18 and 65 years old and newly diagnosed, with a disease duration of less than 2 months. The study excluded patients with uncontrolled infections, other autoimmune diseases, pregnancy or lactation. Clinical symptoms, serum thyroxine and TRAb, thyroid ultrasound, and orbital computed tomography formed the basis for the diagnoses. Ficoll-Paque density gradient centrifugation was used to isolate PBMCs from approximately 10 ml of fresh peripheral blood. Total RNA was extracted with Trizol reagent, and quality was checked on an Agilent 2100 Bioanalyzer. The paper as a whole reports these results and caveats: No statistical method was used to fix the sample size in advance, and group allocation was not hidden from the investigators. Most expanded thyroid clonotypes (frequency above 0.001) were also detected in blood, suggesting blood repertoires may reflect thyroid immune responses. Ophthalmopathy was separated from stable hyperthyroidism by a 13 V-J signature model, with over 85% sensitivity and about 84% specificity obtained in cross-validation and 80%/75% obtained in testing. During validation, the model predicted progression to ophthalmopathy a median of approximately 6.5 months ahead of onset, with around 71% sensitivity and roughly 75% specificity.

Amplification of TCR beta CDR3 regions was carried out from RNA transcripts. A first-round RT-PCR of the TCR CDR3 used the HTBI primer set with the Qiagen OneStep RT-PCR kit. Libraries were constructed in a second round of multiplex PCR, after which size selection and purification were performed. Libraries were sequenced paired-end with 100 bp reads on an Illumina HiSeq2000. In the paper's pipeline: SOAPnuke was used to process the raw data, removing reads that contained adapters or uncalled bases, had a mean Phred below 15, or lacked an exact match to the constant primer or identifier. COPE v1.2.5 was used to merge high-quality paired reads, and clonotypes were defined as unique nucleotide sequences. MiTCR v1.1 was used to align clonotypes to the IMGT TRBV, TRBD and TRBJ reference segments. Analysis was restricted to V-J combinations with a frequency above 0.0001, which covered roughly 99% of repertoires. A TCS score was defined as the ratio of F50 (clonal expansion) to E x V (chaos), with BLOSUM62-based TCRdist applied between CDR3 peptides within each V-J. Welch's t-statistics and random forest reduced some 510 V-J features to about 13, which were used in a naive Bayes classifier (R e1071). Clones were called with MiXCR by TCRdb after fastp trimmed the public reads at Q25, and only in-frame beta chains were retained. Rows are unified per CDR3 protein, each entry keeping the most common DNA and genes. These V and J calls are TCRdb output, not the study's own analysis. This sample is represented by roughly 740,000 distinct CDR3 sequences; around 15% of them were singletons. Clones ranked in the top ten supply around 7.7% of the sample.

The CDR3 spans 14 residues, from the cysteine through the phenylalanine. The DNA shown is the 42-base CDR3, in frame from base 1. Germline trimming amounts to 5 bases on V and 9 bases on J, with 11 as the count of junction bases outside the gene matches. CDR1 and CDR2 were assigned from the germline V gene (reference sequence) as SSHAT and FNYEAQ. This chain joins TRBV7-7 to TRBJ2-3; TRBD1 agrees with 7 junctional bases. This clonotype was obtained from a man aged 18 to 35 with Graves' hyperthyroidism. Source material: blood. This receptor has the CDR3 CASSAGTLRGTQYF. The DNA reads TGTGCCAGCAGCGCCGGGACCCTCAGGGGGACGCAGTATTTT.